A selection of T cell receptor beta chains follows, all from one sample in a study of shared clonotypes between healthy human individuals. Method: immunoSEQ multiplex PCR; TCRdb's copy keeps in-frame clones and lacks some. The sample includes 1.5 million to 2.5 million clones, around 96% seen only once; the top ten take more than 0.95%. Sequencing was performed on naive CD8+ T cells sorted from blood. These receptor sequences come from a man aged 18 to 29 in good health. The CDR3 runs from the conserved cysteine through the conserved F or W. The D gene is left open where the match is weak. Not every row has a clone size; where given, it reads once, few, many or a size class.

j_call clone_size v_call d_call cdr3_nt cdr3_aa
TRBJ2-3 once TRBV6-1 . TGTGCCAGCAGTGAGCCCCTACAGGGGAGGAGGGAGCAGTATTTT CASSEPLQGRREQYF
TRBJ1-2 once TRBV28 . TGTGCCAGCAGCTACCGGGAGGGGTGGGCTTATGGCTACACCTTC CASSYREGWAYGYTF
TRBJ1-5 . TRBV15 . TGTGCCACCAGCAGAGATTACGAGGGGGACCAGCCCCAGCATTTT CATSRDYEGDQPQHF
TRBJ1-1 . TRBV7-8 TRBD1 TGTGCCAGCAGCTTCCCATTCTCCCAGGGGGGCACTGAAGCTTTCTTT CASSFPFSQGGTEAFF
TRBJ2-7 . TRBV2 . TGTGCCAGCAGAGCTAGGTCGTCCTACGAGCAGTACTTC CASRARSSYEQYF
TRBJ2-7 . TRBV4-3 . TGCGCCAGCAGCCAAGTAATCGGTTACGAGCAGTACTTC CASSQVIGYEQYF
TRBJ1-2 . TRBV20-1 . TGCAGTGCTAAAGAAAGAGTTGACTACACCTTC CSAKERVDYTF
TRBJ2-5 . TRBV7-7 . TGTGCTAGCAGCCCTGATGGGGTGGGCGGATTTGAGACCCAGTACTTC CASSPDGVGGFETQYF
TRBJ1-2 . TRBV11-2 . TGTGCCAGCAGCGCCCCATATGGCTACACCTTC CASSAPYGYTF
TRBJ1-1 . TRBV5-4 . TGTGCCAGCAGCTTTGGTAGGGGAGATGAAGCTTTCTTT CASSFGRGDEAFF
TRBJ2-5 . TRBV4-3 . TGCGCCAGCAGCCAAGGTGTCCGACAGGAGAGTCAAGAGACCCAGTACTTC CASSQGVRQESQETQYF
TRBJ1-1 . TRBV2 . TGTGCCAGCAGTAACCCGACTGATGCTGAAGCTTTCTTT CASSNPTDAEAFF
TRBJ2-5 . TRBV9 TRBD2 TGTGCCAGCAGCGCTGGAAGCGGGGGCCTACAAGAGACCCAGTACTTC CASSAGSGGLQETQYF
TRBJ1-5 . TRBV30 TRBD1 TGTGCCTGGAGTGAATCGCAGGGACAGGGCAATCAGCCCCAGCATTTT CAWSESQGQGNQPQHF